In its sample, the clone carrying this TCR beta chain was seen a few times. The target antigen is unknown. Trimming took off 5 bases at V and 2 bases at J, with 12 bases between the two ends. CDR1 SGHAT and CDR2 FQNNGV come from the germline V gene. This CDR3 contains 14 residues. TCRdb re-derived calls from the reads in MiXCR, one entry per CDR3 protein. This sample has tens of thousands of distinct CDR3 sequences; more than 20% occur once, and the top ten carry 8.3%. These data originate in a study of type 1 regulatory T cells. As for the study in general: This in vitro CD4 product, T-allo10, is enriched for Tr1 cells and alloantigen-specific.

Whole-study results and caveats: Tr1 cells had a more restricted TCR repertoire than non-Tr1 cells.

This rearrangement joins TRBV11-2 to TRBJ2-5; D is uncertain. The source is a human donor in good health. The sequencing sample was made of cultured type 1 regulatory T (Tr1) cells, either the whole culture or a sorted fraction (not recorded which). The CDR3 loop is CASSPRDWQETQYF. For the CDR3, the DNA is TGTGCCAGCAGCCCCCGCGACTGGCAAGAGACCCAGTACTTC.